Below, 29 T cell receptor beta chains from the same sample are listed, as sequenced in a study of control samples from healthy donors and cancer patients. Clones were sequenced by immunoSEQ multiplex PCR, and TCRdb holds only the in-frame ones, with some missing. The profile shows tens of thousands of clones, approximately 91% of them singletons. Sequenced material: blood. The receptors were gathered from a woman aged 55 to 70 in good health.

This clone was seen only a few times. V and J are TRBV28 and TRBJ2-1; D call uncertain. CDR3 length: 13 amino acids. Trimming took 5 bases from V and 8 from J, leaving 13 bases between them. Germline CDR1 and CDR2: MDHEN and SYDVKM. CDR3 coding DNA: TGTGCCAGCAGTCCCACCCGATTTTATGAGCAGTTCTTC. Translated, it gives CASSPTRFYEQFF.

This chain joins TRBV27 and TRBJ1-2, with a tentative D call TRBD1 (5 bases). CDR1 is MNHEY and CDR2 is SMNVEV in the germline V gene (reference sequence). Between the trimmed V and J ends, which lost 6 bases and 6 bases, there was a span of 17 bases. The CDR3 runs to 14 residues. The CDR3 sequence: CASSPLRVGDGYTF. Here the CDR3 DNA reads TGTGCCAGCAGCCCCTTAAGGGTGGGGGATGGCTACACCTTC.

This clone appeared a few times. V usage is TRBV20-1 and J usage is TRBJ2-5, with D unresolved. Trimming cost V 4 bases and J 7 bases, with 7 bases left between them. Germline V gives CDR1 DFQATT, CDR2 SNEGSKA (reference sequence). The CDR3 is 10 amino acids. The CDR3 region has the DNA TGCAGTGCTATCTACGGGACCCAGTACTTC. Its protein product is CSAIYGTQYF.

This clone was seen once. The chain recombines TRBV7-9 with TRBJ2-3, with unresolved D. CDR1 SEHNR and CDR2 FQNEAQ come from the germline V gene (reference sequence). The V end was cut by 2 bases, the J end by 0 bases, with 6 bases between. This CDR3 has 14 residues. The CDR3: CASSLPQSTDTQYF. The CDR3 DNA reads TGTGCCAGCAGCTTACCCCAGAGCACAGATACGCAGTATTTT.

The chain employs TRBV19 and TRBJ1-2; D call uncertain. This CDR3 contains 12 residues. Per germline, CDR1 LNHDA and CDR2 SQIVND (reference sequence). Trimming shortened V by 2 bases and J by 7 bases, and 8 bases separated the two germline ends. The CDR3 reads CASSIRNGGYTF. The CDR3 region has the DNA TGTGCCAGTAGTATAAGAAACGGTGGCTACACCTTC.

The chain uses TRBV5-5 and TRBJ1-5, with D possibly being TRBD1 (5 bases). The V gene lost 0 bases and the J gene lost 3 bases, with 13 bases spanning the gap. CDR3 size: 16 residues. Germline V lookup: CDR1 SGHKS, CDR2 YYEKEE (reference sequence). CDR3 sequence reads: CASSLGGGAINQPQHF. CDR3 in DNA: TGTGCCAGCAGCTTGGGTGGAGGGGCCATCAATCAGCCCCAGCATTTT.

This chain's CDR3 is CASSLTSGSYNEQFF. Here the CDR3 DNA reads TGCGCCAGCAGCCTCACTAGCGGGAGTTACAATGAGCAGTTCTTC. V and J are TRBV4-1 and TRBJ2-1, with 11 nucleotides matching TRBD2. Trimming removed 4 bases from V and 4 bases from J; junction bases left unmatched: 3. Looked up from germline, CDR1 is MGHRA and CDR2 is YSYEKL. CDR3 size: 15 residues.

This clone appeared once. The rearrangement joins TRBV7-3 to TRBJ1-5; D is unresolved. The V end lost 1 base, the J end lost 3 bases, and 4 bases lay between the germline ends. The CDR3 covers 13 residues. Per germline, CDR1 SGHTA and CDR2 FQGTGA. CDR3 DNA: TGTGCCAGCAGCTTAAAACCCAATCAGCCCCAGCATTTT. Translated, it gives CASSLKPNQPQHF.

The chain couples TRBV6-2 or TRBV6-3 to TRBJ2-2; D call uncertain. V lost 0 bases to trimming and J lost 5 bases, with 7 bases between them. This CDR3 is built from 14 residues. The germline gives CDR1 MNHEY, CDR2 SVGEGT. The CDR3 region has the DNA TGTGCCAGCAGTTACTCGACCGCAACCGGGGAGCTGTTTTTT. Its protein is CASSYSTATGELFF.

This chain joins TRBV4-1 and TRBJ1-1, with D possibly TRBD1 on 5 matching bases. Trimming pared 4 bases from V and 4 bases from J, leaving 19 bases between. The CDR3 is made up of 16 amino acids. Germline lookup yields CDR1 MGHRA and CDR2 YSYEKL. The CDR3: CASSPGGPMLRTEAFF. In nucleotides, the CDR3 is TGCGCCAGCAGCCCGGGGGGACCTATGTTGCGCACTGAAGCTTTCTTT.

This clone was recorded only once. The rearrangement uses TRBV28 and TRBJ1-2, with 9 positions matching TRBD1. The J segment lost 2 bases and the V segment lost 0 bases, leaving 1 base of the junction unmatched. Germline V CDR1 and CDR2: MDHEN, SYDVKM. The CDR3 runs to 15 residues. The CDR3 is CASSLWGQGNYGYTF. CDR3 coding DNA: TGTGCCAGCAGTTTATGGGGACAGGGAAACTATGGCTACACCTTC.

This clone has only one observation. This chain links TRBV6-5 with TRBJ1-2; maybe TRBD1 (5 bases). The CDR3 consists of 13 residues. Trimming shortened V by 10 bases and J by 5 bases, and 17 bases separated the two germline ends. Germline loops: CDR1 MNHEY, CDR2 SVGAGI. The CDR3 coding sequence is TGTGCCATCTCGCCGGGAGGGGCTTATGGCTACACCTTC. This sequence encodes CAISPGGAYGYTF.

The chain couples TRBV30 to TRBJ1-2; TRBD1 agrees at 9 bases. Per germline, CDR1 GTSNPN and CDR2 SVGIG (reference sequence). The CDR3 loop spans 14 amino acids. V shed 3 bases and J 4 bases; nucleotides not matched to a gene: 6. The CDR3 DNA reads TGTGCCTGGAGGGATACAGGGGGCGGCTATGGCTACACCTTC. It translates to CAWRDTGGGYGYTF.

The chain employs TRBV5-4 and TRBJ2-7; 13 nucleotides match TRBD2. This CDR3 region has 15 residues. Germline V gene data show CDR1 as SGHNT and CDR2 as YYREEE (reference sequence). After removal of 4 bases from V and 2 bases from J, the junction contained 3 bases not matched to a gene. CDR3 nucleotides: TGTGCCAGCAGCCTTACTAGCGGGGGGGCCTACGAGCAGTACTTC. This translates into CASSLTSGGAYEQYF.

On this clone: One end of the junction varies from germline; a read error may be responsible. The chain links TRBV6-5 to TRBJ1-2; D is unclear. Germline assignment: CDR1 MNHEY and CDR2 SVGAGI. The CDR3 is 16 amino acids. The CDR3 region is CASSYSSGGEGYGYTF. The CDR3 DNA reads TGTGCCAGCAGCTACTCCTCCGGCGGGGAAGGGTATGGCTACACCTTC.

This clone appeared once. This sequence joins TRBV3-1 (or the pseudogene TRBV3-2) and TRBJ2-3; D is tentatively TRBD1 or TRBD2 (5 bases each). V lost 4 bases to trimming and J lost 4 bases, with 9 bases between them. The germline V gene has CDR1 LGHDT and CDR2 YNNKEL (reference sequence). The CDR3 runs 13 residues. CDR3 in amino acids: CASSPGTADTQYF. The CDR3 DNA reads TGTGCCAGCAGCCCGGGGACCGCAGATACGCAGTATTTT.

The chain is built from TRBV7-9 and TRBJ2-7, with 7 positions matching TRBD1. CDR1 is SEHNR, CDR2 FQNEAQ, per germline (reference sequence). This CDR3 has 14 residues. Trimming removed 5 bases from V and 3 bases from J; junction bases left unmatched: 7. CDR3 in amino acids: CASSAHRGIYEQYF. As DNA, the CDR3 is TGTGCCAGCAGCGCTCACAGGGGAATCTACGAGCAGTACTTC.

The chain combines TRBV3-1 (or the pseudogene TRBV3-2) with TRBJ1-2, with a tentative D call TRBD1 (5 bases). V was cut by 2 bases and J by 7 bases, with 17 bases left in between. The CDR3 is 15 residues long. Germline assignment: CDR1 LGHDT and CDR2 YNNKEL (reference sequence). The CDR3 spells CASSQWDVGESGYTF. The CDR3 coding sequence is TGTGCCAGCAGCCAATGGGACGTAGGGGAGTCTGGCTACACCTTC.

V gene TRBV19 combines with J gene TRBJ1-5, with 9 bases aligning to TRBD1. The V gene end was trimmed by 9 bases and the J gene end by 4 bases; junction bases not matched to a gene: 7. CDR3 length equals 14 residues. Germline CDR1 is LNHDA and CDR2 is SQIVND (reference sequence). This CDR3 reads CASESGQGNQPQHF. The CDR3 bases are TGTGCCAGCGAATCCGGACAGGGGAATCAGCCCCAGCATTTT.

The J gene is TRBJ2-2, the V gene TRBV5-1; no definite D call. Germline CDR1 is SGHRS and CDR2 is YFSETQ. The CDR3 length is 15 residues. Trimming cost V 4 bases and J 1 base, with 11 bases left between them. Written as DNA, the CDR3 is TGCGCCAGCAGCATTGGTGTGGGGAACACCGGGGAGCTGTTTTTT. Its translation: CASSIGVGNTGELFF.

The chain uses TRBV5-1 and TRBJ2-7; 15 bases map to TRBD2. The CDR3 contains 23 residues. V shed 5 bases and J 3 bases; nucleotides not matched to a gene: 27. Germline CDR1 reads SGHRS; CDR2 reads YFSETQ. DNA for the CDR3: TGCGCCAGCAGTCGACTCCCGGGACAGGCTTACGGGACTAGCGGGAGGTCCTACTACGAGCAGTACTTC. Translating it yields CASSRLPGQAYGTSGRSYYEQYF.

This clone was observed at least ten times. V usage is TRBV6-5 and J usage is TRBJ1-1, with D uncertain. The V end lost 6 bases, the J end lost 4 bases, and 12 bases lay between the germline ends. The CDR3 has 13 amino acids. CDR1 is MNHEY and CDR2 is SVGAGI in the germline V gene. CDR3 amino acids: CASRARTATEAFF. The DNA for the CDR3 is TGTGCCAGCAGAGCACGGACGGCCACTGAAGCTTTCTTT.

This chain uses TRBV10-3 with TRBJ2-3; 13 bases line up with TRBD2. Germline V gene data show CDR1 as ENHRY and CDR2 as SYGVKD. J was trimmed by 2 bases and V by 5 bases; bases with no gene match: 4. The CDR3 has 16 amino acids. CDR3 region: CAISRLAGGTTDTQYF. DNA of the CDR3: TGTGCCATCAGTAGACTAGCGGGGGGCACCACAGATACGCAGTATTTT.

The chain couples TRBV7-2 to TRBJ2-1; TRBD1 aligns across 10 bases. The germline V gene has CDR1 SGHTA and CDR2 FQGNSA. After removal of 4 bases from V and 4 bases from J, the junction contained 7 bases not matched to a gene. The CDR3 has 16 amino acids. CDR3 coding DNA: TGTGCCAGCAGCTCTCGACCGGGACAGGGGTACAATGAGCAGTTCTTC. Amino acids: CASSSRPGQGYNEQFF.

The gene calls are TRBV6-6 and TRBJ1-2; D uncertain. The CDR3 has 12 residues. V shed 7 bases and J shed 3 bases, with 9 bases lying between them. Germline V lookup: CDR1 MNHNY, CDR2 SVGAGI (reference sequence). The CDR3 region is CASTAEYYGYTF. The CDR3 DNA follows: TGTGCCAGCACCGCCGAGTACTATGGCTACACCTTC.

This clone was observed once. The V gene is TRBV10-2, the J gene TRBJ1-3; 7 positions match TRBD1. The CDR3 has 16 residues. Germline V lookup: CDR1 WSHSY, CDR2 SAAADI. The V gene end was trimmed by 3 bases and the J gene end by 1 base; junction bases not matched to a gene: 6. The DNA for the CDR3 is TGCGCCAGCAGTGATTTAGGGGGCTGGTCTGGAAACACCATATATTTT. This codes for CASSDLGGWSGNTIYF.

This CDR3 reads CASSIPGGGRTDTQYF. The CDR3 region has the DNA TGTGCCAGCAGTATTCCAGGGGGGGGGCGCACAGATACGCAGTATTTT. The J gene is TRBJ2-3, the V gene TRBV28; D may be TRBD1 or TRBD2 (7 bases each). Germline V gene sequence: CDR1 MDHEN, CDR2 SYDVKM. The CDR3 length is 16 residues. Deletions cut 5 bases from V and 1 base from J, with 16 bases between.

V gene TRBV19 combines with J gene TRBJ2-1, with a weak D call TRBD2 (6 bases). From germline, CDR1 is LNHDA and CDR2 SQIVND (reference sequence). The CDR3 covers 15 residues. V dropped 2 bases and J dropped 7 bases, with 15 bases sitting between them. In nucleotides, the CDR3 is TGTGCCAGTAGTATATCGGGGGAACGTAGGAATGAGCAGTTCTTC. Translation gives CASSISGERRNEQFF.

The V gene is TRBV3-1 (or the pseudogene TRBV3-2), the J gene TRBJ1-4; D is possibly TRBD1 (6 bases). The V end was cut by 2 bases, the J end by 7 bases, with 14 bases between. The CDR3 contains 15 residues. Germline-derived CDR1 and CDR2 are LGHDT and YNNKEL (reference sequence). In DNA, the CDR3 is TGTGCCAGCAGCCAAAACGAGGGGGTATCTGAAAAACTGTTTTTT. It specifies CASSQNEGVSEKLFF.